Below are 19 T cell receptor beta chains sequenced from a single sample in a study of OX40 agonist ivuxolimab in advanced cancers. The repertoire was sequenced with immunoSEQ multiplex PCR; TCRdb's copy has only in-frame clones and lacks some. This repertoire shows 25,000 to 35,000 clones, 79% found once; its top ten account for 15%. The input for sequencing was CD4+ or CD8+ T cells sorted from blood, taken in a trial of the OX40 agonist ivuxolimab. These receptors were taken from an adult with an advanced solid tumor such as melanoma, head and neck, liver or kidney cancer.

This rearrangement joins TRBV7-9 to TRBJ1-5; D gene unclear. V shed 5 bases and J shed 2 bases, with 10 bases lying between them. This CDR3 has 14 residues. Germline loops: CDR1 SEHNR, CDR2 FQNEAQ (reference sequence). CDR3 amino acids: CASSPTPGNQPQHF. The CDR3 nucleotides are TGTGCCAGCAGCCCGACACCGGGCAATCAGCCCCAGCATTTT.

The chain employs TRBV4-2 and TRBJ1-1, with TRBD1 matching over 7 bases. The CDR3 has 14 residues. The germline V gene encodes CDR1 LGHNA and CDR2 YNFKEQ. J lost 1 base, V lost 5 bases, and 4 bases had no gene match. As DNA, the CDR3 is TGTGCCAGCAGCATACGGACAGGGAACACTGAAGCTTTCTTT. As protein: CASSIRTGNTEAFF.

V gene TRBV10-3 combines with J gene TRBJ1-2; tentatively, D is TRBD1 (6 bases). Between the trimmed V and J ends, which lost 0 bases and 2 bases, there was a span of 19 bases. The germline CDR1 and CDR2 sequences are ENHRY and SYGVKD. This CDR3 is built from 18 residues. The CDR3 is CAISESNPTGPINYGYTF. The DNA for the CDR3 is TGTGCCATCAGTGAGTCGAACCCGACAGGCCCAATAAACTATGGCTACACCTTC.

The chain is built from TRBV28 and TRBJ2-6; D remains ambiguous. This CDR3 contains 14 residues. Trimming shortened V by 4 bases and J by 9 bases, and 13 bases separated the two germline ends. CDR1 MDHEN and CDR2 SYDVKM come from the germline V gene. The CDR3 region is CASSSPTVLNVLTF. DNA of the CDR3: TGTGCCAGCAGTTCCCCGACGGTCCTCAACGTCCTGACTTTC.

The CDR3 region has the DNA TGTGCCAGTAGTAGGTCCTGGCTAGCGGGGGGCGGAGATACGCAGTATTTT. It translates to CASSRSWLAGGGDTQYF. The genes are TRBV19 and TRBJ2-3; 11 nucleotides line up with TRBD2. The V segment lost 4 bases and the J segment 5 bases; nucleotides outside the gene matches: 11. This CDR3 has 17 residues. CDR1 is LNHDA, CDR2 SQIVND, per germline (reference sequence).

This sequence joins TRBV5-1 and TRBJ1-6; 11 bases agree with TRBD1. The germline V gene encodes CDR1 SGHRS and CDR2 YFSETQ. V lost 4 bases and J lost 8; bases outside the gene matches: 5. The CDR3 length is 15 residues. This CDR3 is CASSNWTGGYSPLHF. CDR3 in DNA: TGCGCCAGCAGCAACTGGACAGGGGGCTATTCACCCCTCCACTTT.

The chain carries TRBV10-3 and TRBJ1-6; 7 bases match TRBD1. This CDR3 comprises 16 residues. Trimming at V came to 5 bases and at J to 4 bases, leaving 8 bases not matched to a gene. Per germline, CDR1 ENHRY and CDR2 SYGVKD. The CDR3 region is CAISSDRDSYNSPLHF. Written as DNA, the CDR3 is TGTGCCATCAGTTCGGATCGGGACAGTTATAATTCACCCCTCCACTTT.

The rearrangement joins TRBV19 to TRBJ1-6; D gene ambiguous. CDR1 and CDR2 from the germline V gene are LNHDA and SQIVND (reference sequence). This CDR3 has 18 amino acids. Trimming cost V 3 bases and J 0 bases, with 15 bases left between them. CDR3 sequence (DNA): TGTGCCAGTAGTATGTGGCAACTCCCGAGCTCCTATAATTCACCCCTCCACTTT. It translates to CASSMWQLPSSYNSPLHF. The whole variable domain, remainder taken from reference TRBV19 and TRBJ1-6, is DGGITQSPKYLFRKEGQNVTLSCEQNLNHDAMYWYRQDPGQGLRLIYYSQIVNDFQKGDIAEGYSVSREKKESFPLTVTSAQKNPTAFYLCASSMWQLPSSYNSPLHFGNGTRLTVT.

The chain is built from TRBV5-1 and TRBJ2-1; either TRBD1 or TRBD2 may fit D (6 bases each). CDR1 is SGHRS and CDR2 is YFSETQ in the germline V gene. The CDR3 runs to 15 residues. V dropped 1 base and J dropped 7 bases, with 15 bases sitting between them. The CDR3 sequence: CASSLSGGNTNEQFF. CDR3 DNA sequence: TGCGCCAGCAGCTTGTCCGGGGGCAACACGAATGAGCAGTTCTTC. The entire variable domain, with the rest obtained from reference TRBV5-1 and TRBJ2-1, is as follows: KAGVTQTPRYLIKTRGQQVTLSCSPISGHRSVSWYQQTPGQGLQFLFEYFSETQRNKGNFPGRFSGRQFSNSRSEMNVSTLELGDSALYLCASSLSGGNTNEQFFGPGTRLTVL.

The CDR3 DNA sequence: TGTGCCTGGAGTCCGGGGACTAGCACCGGGGAGCTGTTTTTT. Protein product: CAWSPGTSTGELFF. The genes are TRBV30 and TRBJ2-2; 8 bases line up with TRBD2. With V trimmed by 2 bases and J by 4 bases, 3 bases remained unmatched. The CDR3 is 14 residues long. In germline, CDR1 is GTSNPN, CDR2 SVGIG (reference sequence).

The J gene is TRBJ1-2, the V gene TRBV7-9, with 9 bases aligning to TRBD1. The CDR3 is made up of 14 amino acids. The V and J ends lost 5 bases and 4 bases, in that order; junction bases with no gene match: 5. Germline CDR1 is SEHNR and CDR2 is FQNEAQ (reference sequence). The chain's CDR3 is CASSEQGASYGYTF. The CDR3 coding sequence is TGTGCCAGCAGCGAACAGGGGGCTAGCTATGGCTACACCTTC.

CDR3 protein: CASTQILGSPINTGELFF. Here the CDR3 DNA reads TGTGCCAGCACCCAAATTTTGGGCAGTCCGATAAACACCGGGGAGCTGTTTTTT. The rearrangement links TRBV2 to TRBJ2-2, with D unresolved. Looked up from germline, CDR1 is SNHLY and CDR2 is FYNNEI. The CDR3 loop spans 18 amino acids. Trimming stripped 7 bases from V and 2 bases from J, with 23 bases between.

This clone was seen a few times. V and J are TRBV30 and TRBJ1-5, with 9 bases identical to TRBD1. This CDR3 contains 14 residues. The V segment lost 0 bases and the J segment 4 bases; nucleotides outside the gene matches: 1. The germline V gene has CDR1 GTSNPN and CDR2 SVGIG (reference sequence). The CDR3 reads CAWSVDRGNQPQHF. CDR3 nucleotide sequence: TGTGCCTGGAGTGTGGACAGGGGAAATCAGCCCCAGCATTTT.

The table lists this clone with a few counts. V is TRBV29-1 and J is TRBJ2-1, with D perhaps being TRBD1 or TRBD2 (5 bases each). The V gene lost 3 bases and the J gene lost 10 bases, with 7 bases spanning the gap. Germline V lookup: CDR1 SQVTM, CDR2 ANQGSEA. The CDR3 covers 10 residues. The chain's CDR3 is CSVEGEEQFF. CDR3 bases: TGCAGCGTTGAGGGGGAAGAGCAGTTCTTC.

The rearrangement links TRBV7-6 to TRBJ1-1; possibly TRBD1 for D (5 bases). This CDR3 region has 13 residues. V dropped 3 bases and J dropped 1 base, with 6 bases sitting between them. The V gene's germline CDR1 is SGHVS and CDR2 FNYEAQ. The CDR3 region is CASSFTGNTEAFF. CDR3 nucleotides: TGTGCCAGCAGCTTTACAGGGAACACTGAAGCTTTCTTT.

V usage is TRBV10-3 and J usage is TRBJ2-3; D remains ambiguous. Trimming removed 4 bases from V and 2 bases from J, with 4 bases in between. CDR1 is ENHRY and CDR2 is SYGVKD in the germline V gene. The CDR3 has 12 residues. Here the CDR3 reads CAISGTTDTQYF. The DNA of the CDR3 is TGTGCCATCAGTGGGACCACAGATACGCAGTATTTT.

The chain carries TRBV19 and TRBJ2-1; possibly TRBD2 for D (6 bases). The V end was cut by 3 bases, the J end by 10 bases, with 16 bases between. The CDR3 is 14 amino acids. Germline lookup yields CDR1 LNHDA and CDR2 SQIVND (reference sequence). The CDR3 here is CASSMIGVGREQFF. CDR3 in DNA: TGTGCCAGTAGTATGATTGGTGTAGGGAGGGAGCAGTTCTTC.

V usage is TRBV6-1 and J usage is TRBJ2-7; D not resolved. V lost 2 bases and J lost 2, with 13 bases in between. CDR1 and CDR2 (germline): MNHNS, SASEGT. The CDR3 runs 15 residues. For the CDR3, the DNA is TGTGCCAGCAGTGAATCCGAACATGGCCCCTACGAGCAGTACTTC. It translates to CASSESEHGPYEQYF.

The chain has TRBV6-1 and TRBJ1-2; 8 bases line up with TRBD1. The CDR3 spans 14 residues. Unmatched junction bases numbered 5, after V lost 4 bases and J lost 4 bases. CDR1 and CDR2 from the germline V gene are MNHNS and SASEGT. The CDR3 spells CASSADRGGYGYTF. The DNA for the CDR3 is TGTGCCAGCAGTGCCGACAGGGGAGGCTATGGCTACACCTTC.